These 30 T cell receptor beta chains were all obtained from the same sample, sequenced in a study of T-cell reconstitution after alpha-beta-depleted transplantation in children. Preparation of the TCRbeta library involved a method that used unique molecular identifiers. Using its own MiXCR run on the PCR reads, TCRdb lists one record per CDR3 protein. There are approximately 510,000 distinct CDR3 sequences in the sample; approximately 16% occur only once, and more than 2.5% lies in the top ten. The source was PBMCs from the stem cell graft donor, collected from the stem cell graft. The origin of the receptors is a human donor who donated a stem cell graft to a child with acute lymphoblastic leukemia.

This clonotype was seen only a few times. CDR3 nucleotide sequence: TGCAGCGTTGGAGTCGTATGGGGGAACACTGAAGCTTTCTTT. Translating it yields CSVGVVWGNTEAFF. The V gene is TRBV29-1, the J gene TRBJ1-1; D is unresolved. V lost 4 bases and J lost 1, with 13 bases in between. CDR1 SQVTM and CDR2 ANQGSEA come from the germline V gene. The CDR3 is 14 amino acids.

The chain links TRBV11-2 to TRBJ2-1, with D perhaps given as TRBD1 or TRBD2 (5 bases each). V lost 1 base and J 8 bases, leaving 12 bases between the germline ends. Looked up from germline, CDR1 is SGHAT and CDR2 is FQNNGV. This CDR3 region has 14 residues. CDR3 DNA: TGTGCCAGCAGCTTAGCGGGACCCCCCTATGAGCAGTTCTTC. Translated, it gives CASSLAGPPYEQFF. Combining the CDR3 with reference TRBV11-2 and TRBJ2-1 gives the whole variable domain EAGVAQSPRYKIIEKRQSVAFWCNPISGHATLYWYQQILGQGPKLLIQFQNNGVVDDSQLPKDRFSAERLKGVDSTLKIQPAKLEDSAVYLCASSLAGPPYEQFFGPGTRLTVL.

This clonotype was detected only a few times. V and J are TRBV12-3 or TRBV12-4 and TRBJ2-1; 10 nucleotides match TRBD1. The CDR3 runs to 14 residues. The V and J ends lost 6 bases and 2 bases, in that order; junction bases with no gene match: 1. CDR3: CASRTGGAYNEQFF. CDR3 nucleotides: TGTGCCAGCAGGACAGGGGGCGCCTACAATGAGCAGTTCTTC.

The chain is built from TRBV12-3 or TRBV12-4 and TRBJ1-5, with D maybe TRBD1 (5 bases). With 1 base removed from V and 0 bases from J, the gap between germline ends came to 16 bases. This CDR3 is 18 amino acids long. The CDR3 protein is CASSLGPTADHSNQPQHF. The CDR3 DNA reads as TGTGCCAGCAGTTTAGGACCGACAGCAGATCATAGCAATCAGCCCCAGCATTTT.

V gene TRBV12-3 or TRBV12-4 combines with J gene TRBJ2-7; 10 bases agree with TRBD1. V shed 5 bases, J shed 7 bases, and the junction held 8 bases outside the gene matches. This CDR3 comprises 14 residues. As DNA, the CDR3 is TGTGCCAGCAGTCCCGGGACAGGGGCCTGGGAGCAGTACTTC. It yields the protein CASSPGTGAWEQYF.

The chain carries TRBV29-1 and TRBJ2-5, with D uncertain. CDR1 and CDR2 (germline): SQVTM, ANQGSEA. The length of the CDR3 is 12 residues. Written as DNA, the CDR3 is TGCGGCGCAGGCAGGTACCAAGAGACCCAGTACTTC. Its translation: CGAGRYQETQYF.

V and J are TRBV4-1 and TRBJ2-3; no clear D gene. V lost 0 bases to trimming and J lost 3 bases, with 10 bases between them. CDR3 size: 15 residues. Germline V CDR1 and CDR2: MGHRA, YSYEKL. CDR3 region: CASSQDPHGTDTQYF. CDR3 in DNA: TGCGCCAGCAGCCAAGATCCCCACGGAACAGATACGCAGTATTTT.

This clonotype was detected only a few times. The chain has TRBV20-1 and TRBJ2-7; a possible D gene is TRBD2 (6 bases). Germline loops: CDR1 DFQATT, CDR2 SNEGSKA (reference sequence). The germline V and J ends were trimmed by 6 bases and 6 bases, with 18 bases remaining between them. This CDR3 has 13 residues. The CDR3 nucleotides are TGCAGTGCCCGAGGACCGCGGGGAGGCGAGCAGTACTTC. Protein sequence: CSARGPRGGEQYF.

This clonotype is deemed medium-sized (0.01 to 0.1%). The chain links TRBV5-1 to TRBJ2-7, with no clear D. Trimming removed 0 bases from V and 4 bases from J, with 5 bases in between. This CDR3 has 12 residues. Germline V gene sequence: CDR1 SGHRS, CDR2 YFSETQ. CDR3 in amino acids: CASSLVGYEQYF. In DNA form, the CDR3 reads TGCGCCAGCAGCTTGGTGGGGTACGAGCAGTACTTC.

This clonotype was seen more than once but under ten times. The rearrangement joins TRBV10-2 to TRBJ2-3; D is uncertain. CDR3 length: 16 residues. The V and J ends lost 6 bases and 2 bases respectively, with 18 bases between them. Germline assignment: CDR1 WSHSY and CDR2 SAAADI. DNA of the CDR3: TGCGCCAGCAGCGTACGACCCGCGGCCGACACAGATACGCAGTATTTT. Translating it yields CASSVRPAADTDTQYF.

The V gene is TRBV13, the J gene TRBJ1-1, with D hard to call. Germline V gene lookup returns CDR1 PRHDT and CDR2 FYEKMQ (reference sequence). There are 17 residues in the CDR3. V lost 2 bases and J lost 1, with 17 bases in between. The CDR3 region has the DNA TGTGCCAGCAGCTTATGGCAATCCTTCTCCCCGAACACTGAAGCTTTCTTT. As protein: CASSLWQSFSPNTEAFF.

This clonotype came up a few times. The chain employs TRBV4-1 and TRBJ2-4; TRBD1 aligns across 8 bases. Germline V CDR1 and CDR2: MGHRA, YSYEKL. The CDR3 sequence is 16 residues long. The V gene end was trimmed by 4 bases and the J gene end by 2 bases; junction bases not matched to a gene: 7. CDR3 sequence: CASSRAGQGSKNIQYF. CDR3 DNA sequence: TGCGCCAGCAGCCGAGCCGGACAGGGTTCCAAAAACATTCAGTACTTC.

This clonotype was picked up a small number of times. This CDR3 is CASSMGGSYNEQFF. In DNA, the CDR3 is TGTGCCAGTAGTATGGGGGGATCCTACAATGAGCAGTTCTTC. The J gene is TRBJ2-1, the V gene TRBV19, with D possibly TRBD2 on 6 matching bases. CDR3 length equals 14 residues. Germline V CDR1 and CDR2: LNHDA, SQIVND (reference sequence). Trimming left V 3 bases short and J 1 base short, with 7 bases between.

This clonotype was observed a few times. V and J are TRBV2 and TRBJ2-1; D ambiguous. V lost 6 bases, J lost 7 bases, and 13 bases lay in between. The CDR3 is 13 amino acids. In germline, CDR1 is SNHLY, CDR2 FYNNEI. CDR3 in amino acids: CASRPPNQNEQFF. The CDR3 DNA reads TGTGCCAGCAGGCCCCCAAATCAGAATGAGCAGTTCTTC. Full variable domain (missing parts from reference TRBV2 and TRBJ2-1): EPEVTQTPSHQVTQMGQEVILRCVPISNHLYFYWYRQILGQKVEFLVSFYNNEISEKSEIFDDQFSVERPDGSNFTLKIRSTKLEDSAMYFCASRPPNQNEQFFGPGTRLTVL.

This clonotype turned up a few times. The chain links TRBV7-9 to TRBJ2-1, with TRBD2 matching 8 bases. CDR3 size: 17 residues. The V segment lost 5 bases and the J segment 6 bases; nucleotides outside the gene matches: 15. The germline V gene encodes CDR1 SEHNR and CDR2 FQNEAQ (reference sequence). DNA for the CDR3: TGTGCCAGCAGCCCATGGCGGGGGGCAGGGTCGATCAATGAGCAGTTCTTC. This codes for CASSPWRGAGSINEQFF.

The V gene is TRBV29-1, the J gene TRBJ1-2; weak D call: TRBD1 (5 bases). This CDR3 has 13 residues. With 2 bases removed from V and 4 bases from J, the gap between germline ends came to 11 bases. In germline, CDR1 is SQVTM, CDR2 ANQGSEA. The CDR3 sequence is CSVETGRGYGYTF. The DNA of the CDR3 is TGCAGCGTTGAAACAGGAAGGGGCTATGGCTACACCTTC.

V usage is TRBV4-1 and J usage is TRBJ1-4; no definite D call. Per the germline V gene, CDR1 is MGHRA and CDR2 is YSYEKL. The V end was cut by 0 bases, the J end by 7 bases, with 6 bases between. The CDR3 extends over 13 amino acids. CDR3 DNA sequence: TGCGCCAGCAGCCAAGATATAACTGAAAAACTGTTTTTT. Amino acids: CASSQDITEKLFF.

The chain has TRBV27 and TRBJ2-7; D is possibly TRBD1 (7 bases). The CDR3 spans 14 residues. The V end lost 3 bases, the J end lost 0 bases, and 9 bases lay between the germline ends. Looked up from germline, CDR1 is MNHEY and CDR2 is SMNVEV (reference sequence). DNA for the CDR3: TGTGCCAGCAGTTTTCAGGGGGGCTCCTACGAGCAGTACTTC. This gives the protein CASSFQGGSYEQYF.

This rearrangement joins TRBV7-2 to TRBJ2-7, with TRBD2 identical over 8 bases. The germline CDR1 and CDR2 sequences are SGHTA and FQGNSA. V was pared by 6 bases and J by 3 bases, with 7 bases of the junction left unmatched. CDR3 length: 14 amino acids. CDR3 sequence: CASSLPGLVYEQYF. CDR3 sequence (DNA): TGTGCCAGCAGTCTACCGGGACTAGTCTACGAGCAGTACTTC.

This clonotype came up a few times. The rearrangement joins TRBV6-2 or TRBV6-3 to TRBJ1-1; perhaps TRBD1 as D (5 bases). Trimming removed 6 bases at V and 1 base at J, with 33 bases between. In germline, CDR1 is MNHEY, CDR2 SVGEGT. This CDR3 contains 21 residues. DNA of the CDR3: TGTGCCAGCAGAAATCCCAACCGGGGCCTCCTGCTTAAGTCGCGGAACACTGAAGCTTTCTTT. It specifies CASRNPNRGLLLKSRNTEAFF.

This clonotype was picked up a small number of times. The J gene is TRBJ2-1, the V gene TRBV10-3, with TRBD2 identical over 11 bases. The germline CDR1 and CDR2 sequences are ENHRY and SYGVKD. Trimming cost V 0 bases and J 7 bases; bases outside gene matches: 11. The CDR3 is 18 residues long. CDR3 nucleotides: TGTGCCATCAGTGAGTCCGCTACCACTAGCGGGAGTGGTAATGAGCAGTTCTTC. This translates into CAISESATTSGSGNEQFF.

This chain joins TRBV27 and TRBJ1-1; the D is unclear. The CDR3 is made up of 13 amino acids. The V end lost 7 bases, the J end lost 0 bases, and 9 bases lay between the germline ends. Germline V CDR1 and CDR2: MNHEY, SMNVEV (reference sequence). In DNA form, the CDR3 reads TGTGCCAGCAAGACGTCCCTGAACACTGAAGCTTTCTTT. It yields the protein CASKTSLNTEAFF.

This sequence joins TRBV15 and TRBJ2-1; possibly TRBD1 for D (5 bases). V dropped 0 bases and J dropped 12 bases, with 9 bases sitting between them. The CDR3 runs 12 residues. Germline-derived CDR1 and CDR2 are LNHNV and YYDKDF (reference sequence). CDR3 in DNA: TGTGCCACCAGCAGAGAGGAAGGGGTGCAGTTCTTC. This gives the protein CATSREEGVQFF.

This clonotype showed up just a few times. The rearrangement joins TRBV9 to TRBJ1-2, with D perhaps matching TRBD1 (5 bases). The CDR3 runs to 15 residues. The germline V gene encodes CDR1 SGDLS and CDR2 YYNGEE. V lost 2 bases, J lost 3 bases, and 14 bases lay in between. The CDR3 DNA is TGTGCCAGCAGCGTTGGGGACGGTTTTGACTATGGCTACACCTTC. Translated, it gives CASSVGDGFDYGYTF.

Remarks on this clonotype: A much larger clone lies one base from this, so it may be a read error. The rearrangement uses TRBV7-9 and TRBJ1-1; D remains ambiguous. Per germline, CDR1 SEHNR and CDR2 FQNEAQ (reference sequence). This CDR3 has 14 residues. The CDR3 region is CASSLVFENTETFF. CDR3 DNA: TGTGCCAGCAGCTTAGTCTTCGAGAACACTGAAACTTTCTTT.

This clonotype was counted only a few times. The V call is TRBV20-1, the J call TRBJ2-7, with 9 bases fitting TRBD1. Trimming removed 5 bases from V and 0 bases from J; junction bases left unmatched: 2. Germline V gives CDR1 DFQATT, CDR2 SNEGSKA (reference sequence). The CDR3 has 13 residues. CDR3 amino acids: CSARTGASYEQYF. The CDR3 nucleotides read TGCAGTGCTCGGACAGGGGCCTCCTACGAGCAGTACTTC.

The chain couples TRBV12-3 or TRBV12-4 to TRBJ2-1; D gene uncertain. V gave up 0 bases and J gave up 7 bases, with 10 bases separating them. The CDR3 is 14 amino acids. In DNA form, the CDR3 reads TGTGCCAGCAGTTTAGCGGGCAGAGATAATGAGCAGTTCTTC. The encoded protein is CASSLAGRDNEQFF.

This clonotype was found a few times. V and J are TRBV10-3 and TRBJ2-7; 15 bases are shared with TRBD2. CDR1 is ENHRY and CDR2 is SYGVKD in the germline V gene. Trimming removed 4 bases from V and 4 bases from J; junction bases left unmatched: 5. CDR3 length: 16 residues. The CDR3 DNA is TGTGCCATCAGTGGGGGGACTAGCGGGAGGTGGTACGAGCAGTACTTC. Encoded protein: CAISGGTSGRWYEQYF.

V is TRBV28 and J is TRBJ1-4, with TRBD1 as a possible D gene (6 bases). This CDR3 comprises 14 residues. CDR1 and CDR2 from the germline V gene are MDHEN and SYDVKM. The germline V and J ends were trimmed by 3 bases and 7 bases, with 12 bases remaining between them. In DNA form, the CDR3 reads TGTGCCAGCAGTTTGTCAGGGGAGGCTGAAAAACTGTTTTTT. Translation: CASSLSGEAEKLFF.

This clonotype has only a few counts. The chain employs TRBV4-1 and TRBJ2-7, with 10 nucleotides matching TRBD2. Germline values: CDR1 MGHRA, CDR2 YSYEKL. Trimming at V came to 5 bases and at J to 5 bases, leaving 6 bases not matched to a gene. This CDR3 is 14 amino acids long. The CDR3 region has the DNA TGCGCCAGCAGCTACGGACTAGCGGTCAACGAGCAGTACTTC. Translating gives CASSYGLAVNEQYF.